The clone carrying this T cell receptor beta chain was picked up one time. Trimming took 1 base from V and 5 from J, leaving 16 bases between them. The CDR3 consists of 15 residues. The germline V gene has CDR1 SGHRS and CDR2 YFSETQ. Methods used by the authors: Reference gene primer amplification in the assay estimated nucleated cell counts. Sequencing was performed with immunoSEQ multiplex PCR; in TCRdb, only in-frame clones are kept and a portion is missing. The D gene and trimming were derived from the DNA, and the V and J assignments and clone size from that table. The sample includes under 65,000 clones, 91% of them seen just once. The sample comes from a study of blood T cell repertoires in COVID-19. Study information: The samples span acute and convalescent COVID-19 from the United States, Italy and Spain. The analysed material was cDNA or gDNA that came from T cells, B-cell-depleted T cells, or PBMCs.

This TCR derives from a human donor in a cohort sampled during active COVID-19. Sequences were obtained from peripheral blood. The V and J genes are TRBV5-1 and TRBJ2-7, with D perhaps matching TRBD1 (6 bases). The CDR3 DNA reads as TGCGCCAGCAGCTTGATACAGGGAAGCGTGGACGAGCAGTACTTC. Translating it yields CASSLIQGSVDEQYF.